What follows is one T cell receptor (beta chain) and its context. The data are from a study of blood T cell repertoires in COVID-19. This CDR3 is 16 amino acids long. V lost 2 bases and J lost 8; bases outside the gene matches: 13. In germline, CDR1 is MNHEY, CDR2 SVGAGI. TCRdb's table, derived via immunoSEQ multiplex PCR, lists solely in-frame clones and lacks some. The sample shows under 45,000 clones, 80% to 90% of them seen only once. The sample comprised peripheral blood. This TCR came from a woman older than 75 with active or convalescent COVID-19. The chain couples TRBV6-5 to TRBJ1-2; 8 bases agree with TRBD1. The CDR3 reads CASSYDGQGARGGYTF. DNA for the CDR3: TGTGCCAGCAGTTACGATGGGCAGGGGGCGCGCGGGGGCTACACCTTC.